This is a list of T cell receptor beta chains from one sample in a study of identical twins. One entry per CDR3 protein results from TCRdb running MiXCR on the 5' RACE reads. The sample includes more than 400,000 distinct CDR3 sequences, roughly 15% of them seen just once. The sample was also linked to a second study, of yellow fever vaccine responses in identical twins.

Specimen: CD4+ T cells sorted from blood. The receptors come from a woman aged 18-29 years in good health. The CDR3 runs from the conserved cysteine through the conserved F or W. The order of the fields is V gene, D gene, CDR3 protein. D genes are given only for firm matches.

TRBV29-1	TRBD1	CSVDRVGVTEAFF
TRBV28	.	CASNHRESYNEQFF
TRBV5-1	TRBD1	CASRVVQGDSPLHF
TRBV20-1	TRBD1	CRGDRGEKVGYTF
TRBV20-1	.	CSASKLETQYF
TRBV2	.	CASIERGTGELFF
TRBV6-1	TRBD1	CASSRDRINTEAFF
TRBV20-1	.	CSARGGSGANVLTF
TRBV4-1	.	CASSQEGGTYEQYF
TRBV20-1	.	CSARFKNYEQYF
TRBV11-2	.	CASSLRDPPGAIQYF
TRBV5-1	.	CASSLDVGSRRNEQFF
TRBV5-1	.	CASSLMTQETQYF
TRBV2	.	CASSVEGRTDTQYF
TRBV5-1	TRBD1	CASSKGQGVETQYF
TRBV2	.	CASGAGTLNTGELFF
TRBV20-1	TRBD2	CCANQLAGGNTGELFF
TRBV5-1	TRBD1	CASSVGTGVWDTQYF
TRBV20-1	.	CSARTETYSNQPQHF
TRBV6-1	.	CASSRGPSSGNTIYF
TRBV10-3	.	CAISESESSYNEQFF
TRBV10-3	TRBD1	CAIRGDRGLHTEAFF
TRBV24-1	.	CATSLRDTQYF